This T cell receptor beta chain is drawn from a study of blood T cell repertoires in COVID-19. Study overall: Sources were T cells, B-cell-depleted T cells, or PBMCs; the material itself was cDNA or gDNA.

V dropped 2 bases and J dropped 10; count of bases not matched to a gene: 5. Germline V gene sequence: CDR1 SGDLS, CDR2 YYNGEE. This CDR3 spans 14 amino acids. Sequenced by immunoSEQ multiplex PCR; TCRdb stores in-frame clones only, minus some. Of just over 65,000 clones in the sample, about nine tenths were seen once. Sample: peripheral blood. This receptor was taken from a man aged 25 to 40 with acute or convalescent COVID-19. This rearrangement joins TRBV9 to TRBJ1-6; 8 bases are a match to TRBD1. The CDR3, as DNA: TGTGCCAGCAGCGTGGACAGGGCTGGCTCACCCCTCCACTTT. Translated, it gives CASSVDRAGSPLHF.